This T cell receptor (beta chain) was profiled in a study of blood T cells in healthy people across ages (dated by TCRdb to about 2015). Notes on the research overall: In model experiments, template switching captured about one uniquely barcoded TCR beta cDNA molecule for every two T cells. To track age-related changes in TCR beta repertoire diversity, the study relied on deep sequencing normalized with unique cDNA molecular identifiers. The donors were split into four age groups: young (average about 15 years), middle-aged (roughly 42), aged (62) and long-lived (under 85). To avoid experimental bias, donors of different ages were spread randomly across the sequencing lanes. Using the same blood draw, the study looked at two additional independent replicas of 1 million unique cDNA reads for two donors, one aged 18 to 30 and the other aged 80 or older.

Comments on this clonotype: Its antigen remains unidentified. Base qualities are missing; no much larger clone stands one base away.

The study at large found these results: Observed TCR beta diversity per million T cells fell roughly linearly with age, and a significant reduction was already apparent by age approximately 40. A strong correlation was found between observed TCR beta diversity and the percentage of naive T cells measured by flow cytometry. Estimates of total diversity based on one million sequenced T cells were regarded as lower bounds and as underestimates. Conclusive comparison of naive and antigen-experienced compartments was prevented by the profiling of bulk unsorted PBMCs. Because the CMV infection status of the donors was unknown, age-related changes in expanded clonotypes may potentially have been confounded. The long-lived group showed more naive CD4+ T cells, fewer expanded clones and increased TCR diversity than the aged group, suggesting age selection.

Receptors were amplified or captured by 5' RACE. Sequencing relied on an Illumina HiSeq 2500. A second PCR of roughly 7 to 12 cycles was run with a J-beta primer mix and a sample-barcoded 5' primer. Each TCR beta cDNA molecule received a unique molecular identifier from a template-switch 5' adaptor carrying 12 random nucleotides. Each sample yielded at least 2.5 million CDR3-containing paired-end reads. The Mint cDNA synthesis kit, primed by a TRBC-specific oligonucleotide, was used to synthesize first-strand cDNA from all RNA. Following uracil-DNA glycosylase treatment, a first 18-cycle PCR with universal primers M1SS and BC2_uni_R was performed on all cDNA. The study's own analysis went as follows. Normalization of each sample was performed by random selection of 1 million high-quality reads, each carrying a distinct molecular identifier. Reads sharing molecular identifiers were discarded rather than binned into consensus sequences. CDR3 identification, clonotype clustering and error correction used MiTCR with a Q25 quality threshold and the strictest error-elimination algorithm. A nonparametric unseen species model using Euler transformation provided a lower-bound estimate of total TCR beta diversity. The public reads were reprocessed in TCRdb via fastp at Q25 and MiXCR, keeping in-frame beta chains. All rows with the same CDR3 protein become a single entry with the most common DNA and genes. The authors' filters were not applied to this entry. The sample table contains under 2,000,000 distinct CDR3 sequences; only one count was recorded for roughly 50% of them. Approximately 2.1% of the sample belongs to the ten largest clones.

The roughly 37 donors, aged about 6 to 95 years, were systemically healthy Caucasian individuals from Russia. Each donor gave approximately 9.3 milliliters of peripheral blood, collected into EDTA-treated Vacutainer tubes. Ficoll-Paque density-gradient centrifugation was used to isolate PBMCs, with at least 6.5 million per sample. Trizol reagent was used to extract total RNA from the PBMCs, yielding at least 5 micrograms per sample. For every donor, an aliquot of PBMCs went through flow cytometry to measure the percentages of naive CD45RAhigh/CD27high T cells. There are 15 amino acids in the CDR3, from cysteine to phenylalanine inclusive. Only the CDR3 portion is preserved as DNA: 45 bases, with reading frame beginning at the first base. Based on the germline V gene (reference sequence), the CDR1 and CDR2 sequences are SEHNR and FQNEAQ. V is shortened by 7 bases, J by 0 bases, and the region joining them spans 13 bases.

The source is a woman aged 40 to 50 in good health. Sequencing input: blood. In this chain, TRBV7-9 is recombined with TRBJ2-1; the D gene identity is not certain. The nucleotide sequence reads as follows: TGTGCCAGCACCTTTATTCTGAGCTCCTACAATGAGCAGTTCTTC. Translated, this gives CASTFILSSYNEQFF.